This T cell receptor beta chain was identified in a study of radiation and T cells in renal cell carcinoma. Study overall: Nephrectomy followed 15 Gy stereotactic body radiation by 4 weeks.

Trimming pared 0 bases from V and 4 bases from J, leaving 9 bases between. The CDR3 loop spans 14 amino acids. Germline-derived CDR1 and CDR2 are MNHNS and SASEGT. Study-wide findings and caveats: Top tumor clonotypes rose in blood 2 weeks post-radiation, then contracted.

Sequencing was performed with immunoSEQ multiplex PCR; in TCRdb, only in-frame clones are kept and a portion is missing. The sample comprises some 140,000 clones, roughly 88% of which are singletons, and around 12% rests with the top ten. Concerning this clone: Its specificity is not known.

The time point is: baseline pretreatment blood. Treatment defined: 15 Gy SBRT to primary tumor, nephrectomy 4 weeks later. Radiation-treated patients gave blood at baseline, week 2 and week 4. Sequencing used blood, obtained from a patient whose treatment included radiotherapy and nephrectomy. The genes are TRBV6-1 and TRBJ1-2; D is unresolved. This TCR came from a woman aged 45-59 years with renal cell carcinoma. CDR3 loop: CASSEARSAYGYTF. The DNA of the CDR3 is TGTGCCAGCAGTGAAGCAAGGAGTGCCTATGGCTACACCTTC.